Each of the 28 T cell receptor beta chains below was sequenced from the same sample in a study of preoperative IRX-2 immunotherapy in early breast cancer. Sample treatment: preoperative locoregional IRX-2 cytokine immunotherapy. Data came from immunoSEQ multiplex PCR; TCRdb stores just in-frame clones and leaves some out. The sample yields 55,000 to 70,000 clones, less than 95% seen once. Collection took place from a patient treated with IRX-2 immunotherapy. The origin of the receptors is a human donor with breast cancer.

This chain links TRBV5-1 with TRBJ1-1; D remains ambiguous. Germline assignment: CDR1 SGHRS and CDR2 YFSETQ. The ends were cut back, 0 bases at V and 0 bases at J, with 12 bases in the middle. CDR3 size: 16 residues. The chain's CDR3 is CASSLGIGLVNTEAFF. CDR3 DNA sequence: TGCGCCAGCAGCTTGGGTATTGGGCTGGTGAACACTGAAGCTTTCTTT.

This chain uses TRBV5-4 with TRBJ2-7; TRBD2 is a possible D gene (6 bases). Germline V gives CDR1 SGHNT, CDR2 YYREEE (reference sequence). With 2 bases removed from V and 4 bases from J, the gap between germline ends came to 25 bases. CDR3 length: 18 amino acids. In nucleotides, the CDR3 is TGTGCCAGCAGCTTCCTGTTTCCGGGAGACGCCGAAAGGTACGAGCAGTACTTC. This gives the protein CASSFLFPGDAERYEQYF.

The CDR3 sequence: CASSFNRRQGMNTGELFF. CDR3 DNA sequence: TGCGCCAGCAGCTTTAACCGGCGACAGGGCATGAACACCGGGGAGCTGTTTTTT. This chain uses TRBV5-1 with TRBJ2-2; TRBD1 aligns across 7 bases. V lost 2 bases, J lost 1 base, and 11 bases stayed unmatched. In germline, CDR1 is SGHRS, CDR2 YFSETQ. The CDR3 contains 18 residues.

The gene calls are TRBV6-1 and TRBJ2-4, with D unclear. Germline assignment: CDR1 MNHNS and CDR2 SASEGT. Trimming stripped 3 bases from V and 0 bases from J, with 12 bases between. The CDR3 length is 16 residues. DNA of the CDR3: TGTGCCAGCAGTGACCATGGGAACCTAGCCAAAAACATTCAGTACTTC. This codes for CASSDHGNLAKNIQYF.

The gene calls are TRBV4-3 and TRBJ1-1; D is perhaps TRBD1 (6 bases). The CDR3 contains 17 residues. CDR1 is LGHNA, CDR2 YSLEER, per germline. V lost 1 base and J lost 6, with 21 bases in between. The CDR3 is CASSQGGETGLWAEAFF. The DNA of the CDR3 is TGCGCCAGCAGCCAAGGGGGGGAGACAGGTCTATGGGCTGAAGCTTTCTTT.

For the CDR3, the DNA is TGTGCCAGCAGTGATCGGCAGGACAGGGGTGAAAAACTGTTTTTT. As protein: CASSDRQDRGEKLFF. The chain employs TRBV6-1 and TRBJ1-4; 9 bases are shared with TRBD1. V lost 3 bases to trimming and J lost 7 bases; unmatched junction nucleotides: 6. Germline V CDR1 and CDR2: MNHNS, SASEGT. This CDR3 has 15 amino acids.

This sequence joins TRBV20-1 and TRBJ1-2; no firm D call. There are 11 residues in the CDR3. In germline, CDR1 is DFQATT, CDR2 SNEGSKA (reference sequence). Trimming shortened V by 1 base and J by 6 bases, and 6 bases separated the two germline ends. CDR3 sequence (DNA): TGCAGTGCTAGAGGTTATAATGGCTACACCTTC. It is translated as CSARGYNGYTF.

This chain links TRBV4-2 with TRBJ1-1; D ambiguous. In germline, CDR1 is LGHNA, CDR2 YNFKEQ. Trimming pared 5 bases from V and 4 bases from J, leaving 14 bases between. The CDR3 runs 14 residues. The CDR3 loop reads CASSLDYTLTEAFF. CDR3 sequence (DNA): TGTGCCAGCAGCTTAGATTACACCCTCACTGAAGCTTTCTTT.

This chain joins TRBV5-1 and TRBJ1-3; 9 nucleotides match TRBD1. Germline CDR1 is SGHRS and CDR2 is YFSETQ. This CDR3 has 15 residues. Trimming removed 4 bases from V and 4 bases from J; junction bases left unmatched: 6. The CDR3 sequence: CASSPGTGFGNTIYF. The CDR3 nucleotides read TGCGCCAGCAGCCCAGGGACAGGGTTCGGAAACACCATATATTTT.

This chain connects TRBV7-9 to TRBJ2-1; D could derive from TRBD1 or TRBD2 (7 bases each). The CDR3 has 15 residues. V was pared by 5 bases and J by 4 bases, with 15 bases between. The germline V gene has CDR1 SEHNR and CDR2 FQNEAQ (reference sequence). CDR3 DNA: TGTGCCAGCAGCCCGAACAGGGGAGGGTACAATGAGCAGTTCTTC. This translates into CASSPNRGGYNEQFF.

This clone was detected only once. The V call is TRBV25-1, the J call TRBJ1-6, with 7 nucleotides matching TRBD1. The V and J ends lost 1 base and 10 bases, in that order; junction bases with no gene match: 10. The CDR3 spans 16 residues. Looked up from germline, CDR1 is MGHDK and CDR2 is SYGVNS. Written as DNA, the CDR3 is TGTGCCAGCAGTGAATTGTATGAGGGGGCCGAGTCACCCCTCCACTTT. Amino acid sequence: CASSELYEGAESPLHF.

The J gene is TRBJ2-1, the V gene TRBV28; D is ambiguous. Germline CDR1 and CDR2: MDHEN and SYDVKM. The CDR3 spans 17 residues. The V gene lost 3 bases and the J gene lost 6 bases, with 21 bases spanning the gap. The CDR3 reads CASSLLGGQTQANEQFF. In nucleotides, the CDR3 is TGTGCCAGCAGTTTGCTGGGCGGCCAGACCCAGGCCAATGAGCAGTTCTTC.

The table lists this clone with a count of one. The gene calls are TRBV30 and TRBJ1-1, with unresolved D. The V end lost 5 bases, the J end lost 9 bases, and 16 bases lay between the germline ends. CDR3 size: 12 residues. Per the germline V gene, CDR1 is GTSNPN and CDR2 is SVGIG (reference sequence). The DNA of the CDR3 is TGTGCCTGGCCCTCCAAGGAGGGTAAAGCTTTCTTT. Translating gives CAWPSKEGKAFF.

The chain uses TRBV30 and TRBJ2-5, with D perhaps assigned TRBD1 or TRBD2 (5 bases each). Trimming cost V 7 bases and J 5 bases, with 17 bases left between them. Germline lookup yields CDR1 GTSNPN and CDR2 SVGIG (reference sequence). The length of the CDR3 is 13 residues. The CDR3 is CASTPGQTETQYF. Written as DNA, the CDR3 is TGTGCCTCTACGCCGGGGCAGACTGAGACCCAGTACTTC.

This sequence joins TRBV5-4 and TRBJ2-3, with TRBD2 identical over 9 bases. This CDR3 contains 14 residues. V shed 4 bases and J 6 bases; nucleotides not matched to a gene: 6. The germline V gene encodes CDR1 SGHNT and CDR2 YYREEE (reference sequence). CDR3 nucleotide sequence: TGTGCCAGCAGCCATGAAGGACTAGCGGATACGCAGTATTTT. Translating it yields CASSHEGLADTQYF.

V usage is TRBV19 and J usage is TRBJ1-5; a weak D match, TRBD1 (6 bases). V was cut by 6 bases and J by 2 bases, with 23 bases left in between. The CDR3 runs to 18 residues. Germline V gene sequence: CDR1 LNHDA, CDR2 SQIVND (reference sequence). As DNA, the CDR3 is TGTGCCAGTAGAAAAACCGGGACAAGGCCCCCCGGCAATCAGCCCCAGCATTTT. As protein: CASRKTGTRPPGNQPQHF. Full variable domain (outside the CDR3, taken from reference TRBV19 and TRBJ1-5): DGGITQSPKYLFRKEGQNVTLSCEQNLNHDAMYWYRQDPGQGLRLIYYSQIVNDFQKGDIAEGYSVSREKKESFPLTVTSAQKNPTAFYLCASRKTGTRPPGNQPQHFGDGTRLSIL.

This clone was counted a single time. The CDR3 reads CASSNTGFYEQYF. CDR3 sequence (DNA): TGTGCCAGCAGCAATACCGGGTTCTACGAGCAGTACTTC. The V and J genes are TRBV28 and TRBJ2-7, with no clear D. The germline V gene encodes CDR1 MDHEN and CDR2 SYDVKM. This CDR3 spans 13 amino acids. V was shortened by 6 bases and J by 3 bases, with 12 bases between the two germline ends.

The chain recombines TRBV9 with TRBJ1-6; 9 nucleotides match TRBD1. Germline-derived CDR1 and CDR2 are SGDLS and YYNGEE. The CDR3 runs 15 residues. The J segment lost 8 bases and the V segment lost 3 bases, leaving 6 bases of the junction unmatched. In DNA form, the CDR3 reads TGTGCCAGCAGCGCACAGGGGGCAAGGGATTCACCCCTCCACTTT. Its translation is CASSAQGARDSPLHF.

J is TRBJ2-5 and V is TRBV18; D is unclear. The CDR3 consists of 14 residues. V dropped 2 bases and J dropped 5 bases, with 12 bases sitting between them. CDR1 and CDR2 (germline): KGHSH, LQKENI. The DNA for the CDR3 is TGTGCCAGCTCACCAATTGCTAGTCGGGAGACCCAGTACTTC. Residues: CASSPIASRETQYF.

The chain employs TRBV7-2 and TRBJ2-1, with 8 nucleotides matching TRBD2. The CDR3 totals 14 residues. The germline gives CDR1 SGHTA, CDR2 FQGNSA. The junction had 5 bases not matched to a gene; V was cut back by 4 bases and J by 6 bases. This chain's CDR3 is CASSWTSRANEQFF. The DNA for the CDR3 is TGTGCCAGCAGCTGGACTAGCCGGGCCAATGAGCAGTTCTTC.

The chain carries TRBV27 and TRBJ2-7; tentatively, D is TRBD2 (6 bases). This CDR3 is built from 15 residues. V lost 4 bases to trimming and J lost 4 bases, with 17 bases between them. CDR1 is MNHEY and CDR2 is SMNVEV in the germline V gene (reference sequence). The CDR3 here is CASSYGGVALYEQYF. For the CDR3, the DNA is TGTGCCAGCAGTTACGGGGGAGTGGCACTATACGAGCAGTACTTC.

This chain joins TRBV6-5 and TRBJ1-5; TRBD1 aligns across 9 bases. The CDR3 has 15 amino acids. With 6 bases clipped from V and 1 base from J, the junction kept 4 bases outside the gene matches. CDR1 and CDR2 (germline): MNHEY, SVGAGI. The DNA for the CDR3 is TGTGCCAGCAGGGACAGGGGATGGAGCAATCAGCCCCAGCATTTT. As protein: CASRDRGWSNQPQHF.

The chain joins TRBV5-5 to TRBJ1-5, with unresolved D. V dropped 3 bases and J dropped 6 bases, with 10 bases sitting between them. CDR1 and CDR2 from the germline V gene are SGHKS and YYEKEE (reference sequence). The CDR3 consists of 13 residues. The CDR3 is CASSSEGIQPQHF. The CDR3 DNA is TGTGCCAGCAGCTCCGAAGGGATTCAGCCCCAGCATTTT. The full variable domain, its missing parts supplied by reference TRBV5-5 and TRBJ1-5, is DAGVTQSPTHLIKTRGQQVTLRCSPISGHKSVSWYQQVLGQGPQFIFQYYEKEERGRGNFPDRFSARQFPNYSSELNVNALLLGDSALYLCASSSEGIQPQHFGDGTRLSIL.

This clone was found once. The V call is TRBV28, the J call TRBJ1-5; D possibly corresponds to TRBD1 (6 bases). Trimming shortened V by 5 bases and J by 0 bases, and 11 bases separated the two germline ends. CDR3 length equals 15 residues. Germline CDR1 is MDHEN and CDR2 is SYDVKM. In nucleotides, the CDR3 is TGTGCCAGCAGTGGGGGCAGATTTAGCAATCAGCCCCAGCATTTT. Translation: CASSGGRFSNQPQHF. Filled out from reference TRBV28 and TRBJ1-5, the complete variable domain reads DVKVTQSSRYLVKRTGEKVFLECVQDMDHENMFWYRQDPGLGLRLIYFSYDVKMKEKGDIPEGYSVSREKKERFSLILESASTNQTSMYLCASSGGRFSNQPQHFGDGTRLSIL.

CDR3 in amino acids: CASSSIAGAQETQYF. CDR3 bases: TGTGCCAGCAGCTCTATAGCGGGGGCACAAGAGACCCAGTACTTC. This chain links TRBV11-2 with TRBJ2-5; TRBD2 agrees at 9 bases. Germline-derived CDR1 and CDR2 are SGHAT and FQNNGV. This CDR3 comprises 15 residues. After removal of 4 bases from V and 2 bases from J, the junction contained 5 bases not matched to a gene.

The chain is built from TRBV5-1 and TRBJ1-1; no firm D call. This CDR3 spans 14 amino acids. Germline loops: CDR1 SGHRS, CDR2 YFSETQ. The ends were cut back, 0 bases at V and 4 bases at J, with 10 bases in the middle. Here the CDR3 reads CASSLAYGVTEAFF. The CDR3 nucleotides read TGCGCCAGCAGCTTGGCCTATGGGGTCACTGAAGCTTTCTTT.

The chain uses TRBV28 and TRBJ2-1; 10 bases fit TRBD2. Germline CDR1 and CDR2: MDHEN and SYDVKM. The V segment lost 5 bases and the J segment 0 bases; nucleotides outside the gene matches: 1. The CDR3 is made up of 15 amino acids. The CDR3 protein is CASSRTSGSYNEQFF. Here the CDR3 DNA reads TGTGCCAGCAGTAGGACTAGCGGCTCCTACAATGAGCAGTTCTTC.

V usage is TRBV25-1 and J usage is TRBJ2-2; possibly TRBD1 for D (6 bases). The CDR3 extends over 16 amino acids. V lost 3 bases and J lost 3, with 14 bases in between. Germline CDR1 reads MGHDK; CDR2 reads SYGVNS. CDR3 sequence: CASSDPSRGDTGELFF. CDR3 bases: TGTGCCAGCAGTGATCCCTCCAGGGGAGACACCGGGGAGCTGTTTTTT.